This TCR beta chain was recorded in a study of cytomegalovirus exposure and HLA in healthy donors. Across the study: The early release's HLA-typed donors yielded 65 million to 85 million unique TCRs. Study-wide results and limits: It has been reported that TCR beta sequences accurately predicted the HLA-A and HLA-B alleles of most subjects.

The CDR3 runs 16 residues. V was clipped by 6 bases and J by 2 bases, with 17 bases between them. The PCR had 60 Vbeta and 13 Jbeta primers. Data came from immunoSEQ multiplex PCR; TCRdb stores just in-frame clones and leaves some out. The table lists about 120,000 clones, 75% to 85% of them singletons. Turning to this clone: Its antigen is currently unknown.

The receptor was isolated from a female donor in good health and CMV-seropositive. Sequencing was carried out using PBMCs. The gene calls are TRBV23-1 and TRBJ1-5, with unresolved D. TRBV23-1 is identified as an open reading frame with a role that is uncertain. This chain's CDR3 is CASRQGPLEGNQPQHF. CDR3 nucleotides: TGCGCCAGCAGACAAGGGCCCCTCGAAGGCAATCAGCCCCAGCATTTT.